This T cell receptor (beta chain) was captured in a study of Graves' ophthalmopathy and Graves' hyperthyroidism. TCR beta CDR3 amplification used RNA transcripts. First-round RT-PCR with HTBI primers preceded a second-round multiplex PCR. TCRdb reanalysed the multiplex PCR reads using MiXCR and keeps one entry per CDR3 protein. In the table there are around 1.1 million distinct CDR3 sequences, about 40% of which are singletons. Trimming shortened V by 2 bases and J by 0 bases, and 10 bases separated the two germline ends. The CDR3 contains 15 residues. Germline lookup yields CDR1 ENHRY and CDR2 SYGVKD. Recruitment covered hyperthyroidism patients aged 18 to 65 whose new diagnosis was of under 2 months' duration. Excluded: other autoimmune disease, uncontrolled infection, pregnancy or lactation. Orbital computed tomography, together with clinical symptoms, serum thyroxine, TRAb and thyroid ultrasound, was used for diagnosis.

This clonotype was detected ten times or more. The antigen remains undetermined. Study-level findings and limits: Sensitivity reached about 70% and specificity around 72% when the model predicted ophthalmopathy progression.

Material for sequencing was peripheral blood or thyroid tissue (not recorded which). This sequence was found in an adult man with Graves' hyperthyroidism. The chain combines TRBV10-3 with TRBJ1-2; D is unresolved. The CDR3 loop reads CAISEQTLANYGYTF. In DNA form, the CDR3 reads TGTGCCATCAGTGAGCAAACACTCGCTAACTATGGCTACACCTTC.